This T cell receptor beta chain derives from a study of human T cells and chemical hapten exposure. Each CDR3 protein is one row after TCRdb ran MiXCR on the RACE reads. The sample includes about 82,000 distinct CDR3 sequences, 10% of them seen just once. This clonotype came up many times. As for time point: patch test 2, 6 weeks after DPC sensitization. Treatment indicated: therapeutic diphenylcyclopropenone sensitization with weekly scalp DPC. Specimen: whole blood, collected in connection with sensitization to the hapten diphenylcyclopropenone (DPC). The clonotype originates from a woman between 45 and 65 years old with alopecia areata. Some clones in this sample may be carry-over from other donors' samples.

In DNA form, the CDR3 reads TGTGCCAGCCGGGGGGCGGGCACAGATACGCAGTATTTT. It is translated as CASRGAGTDTQYF. V is TRBV7-6 and J is TRBJ2-3; possibly TRBD2 for D (7 bases). There are 13 residues in the CDR3. Trimming pared 8 bases from V and 1 base from J, leaving 10 bases between. Germline loops: CDR1 SGHVS, CDR2 FNYEAQ.